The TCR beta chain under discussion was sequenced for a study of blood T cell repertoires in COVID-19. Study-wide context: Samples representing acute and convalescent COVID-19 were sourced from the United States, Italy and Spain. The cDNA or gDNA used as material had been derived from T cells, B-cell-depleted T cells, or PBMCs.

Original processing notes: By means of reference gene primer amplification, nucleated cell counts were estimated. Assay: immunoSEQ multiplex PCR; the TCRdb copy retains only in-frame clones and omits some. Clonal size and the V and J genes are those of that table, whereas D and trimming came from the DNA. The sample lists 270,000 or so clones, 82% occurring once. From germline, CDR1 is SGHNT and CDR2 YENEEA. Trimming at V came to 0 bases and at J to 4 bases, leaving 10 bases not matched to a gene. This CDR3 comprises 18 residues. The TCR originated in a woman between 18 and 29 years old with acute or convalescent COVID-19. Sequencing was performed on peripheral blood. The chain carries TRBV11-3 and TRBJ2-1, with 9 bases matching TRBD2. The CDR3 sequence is CASSLDQGGTSRYNEQFF. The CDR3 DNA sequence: TGTGCCAGCAGCTTAGATCAGGGCGGGACTAGCCGATACAATGAGCAGTTCTTC. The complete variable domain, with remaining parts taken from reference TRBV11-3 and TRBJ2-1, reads EAGVVQSPRYKIIEKKQPVAFWCNPISGHNTLYWYLQNLGQGPELLIRYENEEAVDDSQLPKDRFSAERLKGVDSTLKIQPAELGDSAVYLCASSLDQGGTSRYNEQFFGPGTRLTVL.